The present T cell receptor beta chain was sequenced within a study of PD-1 blockade in classical Hodgkin lymphoma. Whole-study findings and limits: The repertoire differences lack a defined cause, possibly disease activity or prior therapy. Patients starting nivolumab less than 1 year after ASCT had lower diversity and were excluded from later analyses.

In regard to this clone: Its target is unknown.

Method: immunoSEQ multiplex PCR; TCRdb's copy keeps in-frame clones and lacks some. Seen here are around 91,000 clones, 75% to 85% observed once, and the top ten hold approximately 15%. Looked up from germline, CDR1 is LNHDA and CDR2 is SQIVND (reference sequence). The germline V and J ends were trimmed by 1 base and 3 bases, with 10 bases remaining between them. This CDR3 is built from 14 residues. Each patient's relapse followed autologous stem cell transplantation, and brentuximab vedotin exposure varied. This TCR was sampled from a human donor with classical Hodgkin lymphoma. Sample: peripheral blood mononuclear cells (PBMCs), taken before the second cycle of nivolumab. The chain uses TRBV19 and TRBJ2-7; no definite D call. The chain's CDR3 is CASSIVPDFYEQYF. As DNA, the CDR3 is TGTGCCAGTAGTATAGTTCCCGACTTCTACGAGCAGTACTTC.